This T cell receptor (beta chain) was documented in a study of blood T cell repertoires in COVID-19. Per the authors' pipeline: Reference gene primers were amplified, and this amplification served to estimate nucleated cell counts. Some clones are missing from TCRdb's copy, which holds only in-frame ones; the method was immunoSEQ multiplex PCR. The V and J calls and clone size come from that table; D and trimming were worked out from the DNA. The sample lists about 160,000 clones, approximately 91% occurring once. Germline V CDR1 and CDR2: LNHNV, YYDKDF (reference sequence). With V trimmed by 0 bases and J by 4 bases, 5 bases remained unmatched. The CDR3 consists of 15 residues.

This receptor was obtained from a man between 18 and 29 years old with acute or convalescent COVID-19. Sequenced material: peripheral blood. The gene calls are TRBV15 and TRBJ1-1; 7 nucleotides agree with TRBD1. This chain's CDR3 is CATSRDLQGGTEAFF. CDR3 DNA: TGTGCCACCAGCAGAGATTTGCAGGGGGGCACTGAAGCTTTCTTT.